This TCR beta chain is from a study of blood T cell repertoires in COVID-19. The overall study: COVID-19 samples, acute and convalescent, were from the United States, Italy and Spain. In each case, the material was cDNA or gDNA derived from T cells, B-cell-depleted T cells, or PBMCs.

Per the study methods: Amplification of reference gene primers was used by the study to estimate nucleated cell counts. Sequenced by immunoSEQ multiplex PCR; TCRdb stores in-frame clones only, minus some. D and trimming come from the DNA, and the V and J calls and clone size come from that table. The sample consists of some 70,000 clones, 73% of them appearing once. The CDR3 is made up of 12 amino acids. J lost 9 bases, V lost 1 base, and 1 base had no gene match. From germline, CDR1 is GTSNPN and CDR2 SVGIG (reference sequence). This clone occurred many times. This receptor was obtained from a man aged 55 to 69 with acute or convalescent COVID-19. The chain combines TRBV30 with TRBJ2-1; 9 bases agree with TRBD2. The sample comprised peripheral blood. CDR3 sequence: CAWSGGRGEQFF. Written as DNA, the CDR3 is TGTGCCTGGAGTGGCGGGAGGGGTGAGCAGTTCTTC.